This T cell receptor (beta chain) was documented in a study of T cell responses to AZD1222 COVID-19 vaccine. Remarks on this clone: What it recognizes is unknown.

Only in-frame clones appear in the TCRdb table, and some are missing; sequencing was by immunoSEQ multiplex PCR. The sample consists of roughly 180,000 clones, approximately 89% of them appearing once. Regarding the study as a whole: Clonal diversity was possibly underestimated; the donors were predominantly white British and more often female. The study found vaccine-associated CD4 TCRs spanning spike, dominant at 160-218 and 743-854.

CDR1 MNHEY and CDR2 SVGAGI come from the germline V gene. The CDR3 is 14 residues long. Trimming removed 2 bases from V and 1 base from J, with 9 bases in between. The specimen was peripheral blood, collected 28 days after the second AZD1222 dose. The chain employs TRBV6-5 and TRBJ2-7; D gene uncertain. The TCR sequence derives from an adult who received the AZD1222 COVID-19 vaccine. The CDR3 protein is CASSYVPRSYEQYF. As DNA, the CDR3 is TGTGCCAGCAGTTACGTGCCGCGTTCCTACGAGCAGTACTTC.